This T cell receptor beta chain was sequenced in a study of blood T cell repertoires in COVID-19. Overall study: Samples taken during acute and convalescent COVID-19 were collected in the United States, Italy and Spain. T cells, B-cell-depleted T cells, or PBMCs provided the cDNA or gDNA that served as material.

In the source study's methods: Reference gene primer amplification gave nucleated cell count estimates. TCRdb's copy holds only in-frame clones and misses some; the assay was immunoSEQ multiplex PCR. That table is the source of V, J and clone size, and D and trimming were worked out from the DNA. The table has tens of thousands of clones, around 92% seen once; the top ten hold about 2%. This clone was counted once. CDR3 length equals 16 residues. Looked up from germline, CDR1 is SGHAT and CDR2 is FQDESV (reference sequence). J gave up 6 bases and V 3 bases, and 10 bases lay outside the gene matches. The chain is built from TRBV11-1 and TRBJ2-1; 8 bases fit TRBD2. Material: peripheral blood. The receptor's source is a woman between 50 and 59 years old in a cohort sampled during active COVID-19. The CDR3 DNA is TGTGCCAGCAGCTTGCAACGGGAGGGTCTGATCAATGAGCAGTTCTTC. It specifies CASSLQREGLINEQFF. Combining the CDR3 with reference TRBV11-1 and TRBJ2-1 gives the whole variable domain EAEVAQSPRYKITEKSQAVAFWCDPISGHATLYWYRQILGQGPELLVQFQDESVVDDSQLPKDRFSAERLKGVDSTLKIQPAELGDSAMYLCASSLQREGLINEQFFGPGTRLTVL.